This entry is about one T cell receptor (beta chain). TCRdb re-called the 5' RACE reads through MiXCR, storing one row per CDR3 protein. The data contain hundreds of thousands of distinct CDR3 sequences, approximately 7% of them singletons. V was cut by 4 bases and J by 6 bases, with 20 bases left in between. The CDR3 has 15 amino acids. Germline V lookup: CDR1 SGHRS, CDR2 YFSETQ. The data belong to a study of identical twins. These sequences were also reported in another study, on yellow fever vaccine responses in identical twins.

The origin of this receptor is a young woman in good health. The sequenced sample was memory (CD45RO+) T cells sorted from blood. The genes are TRBV5-1 and TRBJ2-7; tentatively, D is TRBD2 (6 bases). For the CDR3, the DNA is TGCGCCAGCAGCCTAAGGGACTCCGGGTCGGCCGAGCAGTACTTC. It is translated as CASSLRDSGSAEQYF.